This TCR beta chain was found in a study of CD8+ T cells in alopecia areata. In each case, RNA was isolated and then reverse transcribed into cDNA as the sequencing template. Method: immunoSEQ multiplex PCR; TCRdb's copy keeps in-frame clones and lacks some. The table has about 23,000 clones, approximately 52% seen once. It was from alopecia areata patients that lesional scalp punch biopsies and peripheral blood were collected. Separation by sorting yielded CD4+ and CD8+ T cells from PBMCs. The sequence was obtained from a human donor with alopecia areata. The specimen was NKG2D-high CD8+ T cells sorted from blood.

Written as DNA, the CDR3 is TGTGCCAGCAGTGAATGGGCTAGCGGGGCATTCTACGAGCAGTACTTC. Translation: CASSEWASGAFYEQYF. This chain joins TRBV6-1 and TRBJ2-7, with TRBD2 matching 9 bases. Unmatched junction bases numbered 8, after V lost 2 bases and J lost 3 bases. The CDR3 sequence is 16 residues long. The germline CDR1 and CDR2 sequences are MNHNS and SASEGT.